This T cell receptor beta chain was retrieved from a study of blood T cells in healthy people across ages. The authors ran a second PCR of about 7 to 11 cycles using a sample-barcoded 5' primer and a J-beta primer mix. TCRdb analysed the 5' RACE reads with MiXCR anew, one entry per CDR3 protein. The repertoire has about 1.1 million distinct CDR3 sequences, 35% to 40% of them found once; the top ten carry approximately 14%. Overall study results and limits: Diversity estimated from one million T cells was considered an underestimate.

Healthy Caucasian individuals from Russia aged roughly 6 to 90 were enrolled as donors. As to this clonotype: The antigen remains unidentified.

The specimen was blood. This receptor was identified in a young man in good health.

CDR3 DNA: TGTGCCAGCATCGGTACAGTAGGAGACCGAGCCTACGAGCAGTACTTC. Translation: CASIGTVGDRAYEQYF. This chain uses TRBV6-6 with TRBJ2-7, with D unresolved. V was shortened by 7 bases and J by 2 bases, with 21 bases between the two germline ends. Germline CDR1 is MNHNY and CDR2 is SVGAGI (reference sequence). The CDR3 has 16 amino acids.